This TCR beta chain was obtained from a study of CXCR3-negative and CXCR3-positive naive CD8 T cells. Study-level findings and limits: TRB CDR3 hydrophobicity was greater in CXCR3-positive naive cells than in CXCR3-negative naive cells.

A remark on this clonotype: What it binds is not known.

The CDR3 has 19 residues. Germline assignment: CDR1 MDHEN and CDR2 SYDVKM. 5' RACE with UMI labels generated the TRB cDNA libraries. TCRdb reanalyzed the 5' RACE reads, giving one entry per CDR3 protein sequence and no DNA. This listing includes some 50,000 distinct CDR3 sequences. This chain joins TRBV28 and TRBJ1-6; absent DNA, TCRdb's TRBD1 call cannot be checked. This clonotype was sampled from a human donor in good health. Some clones in this sample may be carry-over from other donors' samples. Material for sequencing was naive CXCR3- CD8+ T cells from blood. Described subset: CD45RO-CCR7+CD27+CD95- naive CD8+ T cells lacking CXCR3 (TNR3-). The CDR3 spells CASSSPGQQTTFYNSPLHF.